Shown below are 26 T cell receptor beta chains from a single sample sequenced in a study of T-cell memory formation after mild COVID-19. Each CDR3 protein is one row after TCRdb ran MiXCR on the 5' RACE reads. The sample lists under 450,000 distinct CDR3 sequences, roughly 19% occurring once. The sequencing sample was made of PBMCs or a T cell subset sorted from them (not recorded which). These receptors were collected from a man aged 18 to 29 who had mild COVID-19 (a few samples of this study predate the infection). Cell type and time point are not known.

This rearrangement joins TRBV12-3 or TRBV12-4 to TRBJ1-6; 7 positions agree with TRBD1. This CDR3 comprises 13 residues. After removal of 1 base from V and 10 bases from J, the junction contained 1 base not matched to a gene. CDR3 sequence (DNA): TGTGCCAGCAGTTTAGACAGGGGATCACCCCTCCACTTT. Translation gives CASSLDRGSPLHF.

This clonotype occurred a few times. The V and J genes are TRBV7-6 and TRBJ2-5; D is ambiguous. V was clipped by 4 bases and J by 3 bases, with 12 bases between them. The length of the CDR3 is 14 residues. Germline V gives CDR1 SGHVS, CDR2 FNYEAQ. DNA for the CDR3: TGTGCCAGCAGCTCCATCCCTGGGAAAGAGACCCAGTACTTC. It translates to CASSSIPGKETQYF.

The table lists this clonotype with a few counts. The rearrangement joins TRBV5-1 to TRBJ2-2; perhaps TRBD2 as D (5 bases). The CDR3 has 15 amino acids. V was trimmed by 0 bases and J by 6 bases, leaving 12 bases between them. Germline assignment: CDR1 SGHRS and CDR2 YFSETQ. As DNA, the CDR3 is TGCGCCAGCAGCTTGGCCGGAGGTTACCCCGGGGAGCTGTTTTTT. This codes for CASSLAGGYPGELFF.

This clonotype has a handful of counts. The chain joins TRBV7-2 to TRBJ1-2, with D possibly TRBD1 on 6 matching bases. This CDR3 comprises 15 residues. Deletions cut 7 bases from V and 4 bases from J, with 19 bases between. Germline assignment: CDR1 SGHTA and CDR2 FQGNSA. The CDR3 spells CASTAGAAYLYGYTF. In DNA form, the CDR3 reads TGTGCCAGCACCGCGGGGGCAGCCTATCTCTATGGCTACACCTTC.

This clonotype has just one count. The gene calls are TRBV20-1 and TRBJ1-2; 9 bases match TRBD1. CDR1 is DFQATT, CDR2 SNEGSKA, per germline (reference sequence). Trimming removed 4 bases from V and 3 bases from J; junction bases left unmatched: 9. The CDR3 loop spans 15 amino acids. CDR3 nucleotide sequence: TGCAGTGCTATCCCCCGGACAGGGGTAGACTATGGCTACACCTTC. It is translated as CSAIPRTGVDYGYTF.

This clonotype has just a few counts. The chain has TRBV7-9 and TRBJ2-2; the D is unclear. V lost 7 bases and J lost 0, with 12 bases in between. Germline V gives CDR1 SEHNR, CDR2 FQNEAQ (reference sequence). The CDR3 is 15 amino acids. As DNA, the CDR3 is TGTGCCAGCACCCCCGGGCCGTCGAACACCGGGGAGCTGTTTTTT. Amino acid sequence: CASTPGPSNTGELFF.

The genes are TRBV5-6 and TRBJ2-1; D unresolved. Trimming left V 0 bases short and J 11 bases short, with 12 bases between. The CDR3 runs to 13 residues. Germline lookup yields CDR1 SGHDT and CDR2 YYEEEE. The CDR3 sequence is CASSLAASPQQFF. CDR3 bases: TGTGCCAGCAGCTTGGCCGCCAGCCCCCAGCAGTTCTTC.

In this sample, this clonotype turned up many times. This chain connects TRBV7-2 to TRBJ1-5, with D unresolved. Trimming cost V 1 base and J 2 bases, with 9 bases left between them. CDR1 is SGHTA, CDR2 FQGNSA, per germline. This CDR3 spans 15 amino acids. CDR3 region: CASSLEVAGNQPQHF. CDR3 nucleotides: TGTGCCAGCAGCTTAGAGGTGGCGGGCAATCAGCCCCAGCATTTT.

J is TRBJ2-5 and V is TRBV6-5; D might be TRBD1 or TRBD2, each matching 5 bases. V gave up 2 bases and J gave up 0 bases, with 13 bases separating them. CDR1 is MNHEY, CDR2 SVGAGI, per germline. CDR3 length equals 16 residues. The CDR3 here is CASSYGHGTHQETQYF. CDR3 DNA: TGTGCCAGCAGTTACGGCCACGGGACGCACCAAGAGACCCAGTACTTC.

V and J are TRBV27 and TRBJ2-2; 8 bases line up with TRBD2. J lost 1 base, V lost 2 bases, and 3 bases had no gene match. CDR3 length: 16 amino acids. Germline assignment: CDR1 MNHEY and CDR2 SMNVEV (reference sequence). CDR3 residues: CASSLAGGLNTGELFF. The CDR3 nucleotides are TGTGCCAGCAGTTTAGCGGGGGGCTTGAACACCGGGGAGCTGTTTTTT.

The CDR3 reads CSASSRLAETDTQYF. The CDR3 coding sequence is TGCAGTGCTAGTTCCCGCCTAGCGGAGACAGATACGCAGTATTTT. The rearrangement joins TRBV20-1 to TRBJ2-3; 7 nucleotides line up with TRBD2. Looked up from germline, CDR1 is DFQATT and CDR2 is SNEGSKA (reference sequence). V lost 3 bases, J lost 3 bases, and 9 bases stayed unmatched. The CDR3 runs 15 residues.

This clonotype came up a few times. The rearrangement joins TRBV12-3 or TRBV12-4 to TRBJ1-6; unclear D gene. This CDR3 is built from 14 residues. The ends were cut back, 3 bases at V and 14 bases at J, with 17 bases in the middle. CDR3 residues: CASSLGYSSSTLHF. The CDR3 nucleotides read TGTGCCAGCAGTTTGGGGTACAGTTCCTCCACCCTCCACTTT.

The V call is TRBV7-2, the J call TRBJ1-2; D is unclear. This CDR3 has 13 amino acids. CDR1 is SGHTA, CDR2 FQGNSA, per germline. With 5 bases removed from V and 2 bases from J, the gap between germline ends came to 9 bases. CDR3 nucleotides: TGTGCCAGCAGCCCGGCCCCAAACTATGGCTACACCTTC. It specifies CASSPAPNYGYTF.

The J gene is TRBJ2-2, the V gene TRBV5-1, with TRBD1 as a possible D gene (7 bases). Trimming stripped 4 bases from V and 4 bases from J, with 23 bases between. This CDR3 spans 18 amino acids. Germline assignment: CDR1 SGHRS and CDR2 YFSETQ. CDR3 DNA sequence: TGCGCCAGCAGCCCGAGGAGCGGAGGGGGCAGGGGCACCGGGGAGCTGTTTTTT. This codes for CASSPRSGGGRGTGELFF.

This chain joins TRBV6-2 or TRBV6-3 and TRBJ1-5; TRBD1 matches 9 bases. Germline assignment: CDR1 MNHEY and CDR2 SVGEGT. The CDR3 extends over 15 amino acids. The junction had 10 bases not matched to a gene; V was cut back by 7 bases and J by 6 bases. The CDR3 DNA follows: TGTGCCAGCAAAGGATGGACAGGGGAAGCTCAGCCCCAGCATTTT. Translated, it gives CASKGWTGEAQPQHF.

The V call is TRBV27, the J call TRBJ2-3; D is ambiguous. Germline V gene lookup returns CDR1 MNHEY and CDR2 SMNVEV (reference sequence). Trimming shortened V by 5 bases and J by 6 bases, and 12 bases separated the two germline ends. The length of the CDR3 is 13 residues. The CDR3 loop is CASSPLVGDTQYF. In DNA form, the CDR3 reads TGTGCCAGCAGTCCCTTAGTAGGGGATACGCAGTATTTT.

The chain has TRBV25-1 and TRBJ2-2; D possibly uses TRBD1 or TRBD2 (5 bases each). V dropped 2 bases and J dropped 6 bases, with 16 bases sitting between them. CDR1 and CDR2 from the germline V gene are MGHDK and SYGVNS. The CDR3 has 16 residues. The CDR3 loop is CASSERRKGIAGELFF. The CDR3 DNA follows: TGTGCCAGCAGTGAAAGGAGGAAGGGGATCGCCGGGGAGCTGTTTTTT.

The chain carries TRBV5-1 and TRBJ2-3, with D uncertain. Trimming removed 0 bases from V and 5 bases from J, with 13 bases in between. There are 15 residues in the CDR3. CDR1 is SGHRS, CDR2 YFSETQ, per germline. The DNA for the CDR3 is TGCGCCAGCAGCTTGGCCCGTATACTCAGAGATACGCAGTATTTT. The encoded protein is CASSLARILRDTQYF.

This clonotype was recorded a few times. The chain joins TRBV11-1 to TRBJ2-3, with D possibly matching TRBD1 (5 bases). The CDR3 has 15 residues. V lost 5 bases and J 2 bases, leaving 14 bases between the germline ends. CDR1 and CDR2 from the germline V gene are SGHAT and FQDESV (reference sequence). The CDR3 here is CASSVQVAVTDTQYF. The DNA for the CDR3 is TGTGCCAGCAGCGTACAGGTGGCCGTCACAGATACGCAGTATTTT.

CDR3 amino acids: CASTLTLKRQGTDTQYF. The CDR3 nucleotides read TGTGCCAGCACGCTTACCCTAAAAAGGCAGGGCACAGATACGCAGTATTTT. The V call is TRBV7-9, the J call TRBJ2-3; D gene unclear. Per the germline V gene, CDR1 is SEHNR and CDR2 is FQNEAQ (reference sequence). This CDR3 has 17 residues. Deletions cut 7 bases from V and 1 base from J, with 21 bases between.

This clonotype was counted at least ten times. The J gene is TRBJ2-1, the V gene TRBV4-1, with 7 bases identical to TRBD1. V was pared by 5 bases and J by 4 bases, with 20 bases of the junction left unmatched. The length of the CDR3 is 19 residues. Germline V lookup: CDR1 MGHRA, CDR2 YSYEKL. This CDR3 is CASSGHRVRGPGGYNEQFF. CDR3 sequence (DNA): TGCGCCAGCAGCGGGCACAGGGTTAGAGGGCCAGGGGGATACAATGAGCAGTTCTTC.

The rearrangement uses TRBV7-9 and TRBJ2-3; unclear D gene. The V end was cut by 0 bases, the J end by 2 bases, with 12 bases between. This CDR3 contains 16 residues. Per germline, CDR1 SEHNR and CDR2 FQNEAQ (reference sequence). The CDR3 DNA reads as TGTGCCAGCAGCTTAGCGGTGACGGGCGCCACAGATACGCAGTATTTT. Amino acid sequence: CASSLAVTGATDTQYF. Full variable domain (missing parts from reference TRBV7-9 and TRBJ2-3): DTGVSQNPRHKITKRGQNVTFRCDPISEHNRLYWYRQTLGQGPEFLTYFQNEAQLEKSRLLSDRFSAERPKGSFSTLEIQRTEQGDSAMYLCASSLAVTGATDTQYFGPGTRLTVL.

The chain carries TRBV20-1 and TRBJ1-5; unclear D gene. This CDR3 spans 13 amino acids. V was pared by 4 bases and J by 0 bases, with 7 bases between. CDR1 DFQATT and CDR2 SNEGSKA come from the germline V gene (reference sequence). The CDR3 DNA reads TGCAGTGCTATTTCAGATAGCAATCAGCCCCAGCATTTT. Its protein product is CSAISDSNQPQHF.

This clonotype was observed many times. This chain uses TRBV4-1 with TRBJ1-2, with 7 bases fitting TRBD1. CDR1 and CDR2 from the germline V gene are MGHRA and YSYEKL. V shed 0 bases and J 4 bases; nucleotides not matched to a gene: 5. This CDR3 is 15 amino acids long. CDR3 residues: CASSQEDRLFYGYTF. The CDR3 DNA reads TGCGCCAGCAGCCAAGAGGACAGGCTATTCTATGGCTACACCTTC.

This clonotype showed up just a few times. V and J are TRBV5-6 and TRBJ2-3; 7 bases align to TRBD2. Germline CDR1 is SGHDT and CDR2 is YYEEEE. The CDR3 has 15 residues. Germline trimming cut 2 bases from V and 2 bases from J; bases unmatched to any gene: 5. The CDR3 nucleotides read TGTGCCAGCAGCTTACCCCGGGACTACACAGATACGCAGTATTTT. Its translation: CASSLPRDYTDTQYF.

About this clonotype: At one end, the junction sequence differs from germline, possibly due to a read error. The chain carries TRBV5-1 and TRBJ1-2; D call uncertain. The germline gives CDR1 SGHRS, CDR2 YFSETQ. This CDR3 is 9 amino acids long. The CDR3 nucleotides are TGCGCCAGCAGCTTAATCACAGTGTTC. It codes for CASSLITVF.